These 31 T cell receptor beta chains originate from one sample sequenced in a study of blood T cell repertoires in COVID-19. Assay used: immunoSEQ multiplex PCR; TCRdb lists only in-frame clones, some missing. In the table there are 200,000 or so clones, around 90% of which are singletons. Sequencing input: peripheral blood. These receptors were obtained from a man aged 55 to 70 who had recovered from COVID-19.

V and J are TRBV4-2 and TRBJ2-1, with D possibly matching TRBD2 (5 bases). CDR1 and CDR2 from the germline V gene are LGHNA and YNFKEQ. The V gene lost 3 bases and the J gene lost 8 bases, with 14 bases spanning the gap. The CDR3 runs 14 residues. The CDR3 DNA sequence: TGTGCCAGCAGCCACCTCTCAACTAGTTATGAGCAGTTCTTC. This sequence encodes CASSHLSTSYEQFF.

V is TRBV19 and J is TRBJ2-5; 7 bases agree with TRBD1. J gave up 2 bases and V 8 bases, and 8 bases lay outside the gene matches. Germline V gene lookup returns CDR1 LNHDA and CDR2 SQIVND (reference sequence). This CDR3 contains 14 residues. The CDR3 nucleotides read TGTGCCAGTTCAGGGACAGTCCGGCAAGAGACCCAGTACTTC. This codes for CASSGTVRQETQYF.

Worth noting for this clone: The sample has other DNA sequences that encode this CDR3 too. The chain carries TRBV19 and TRBJ2-2; D is perhaps TRBD1 (6 bases). Germline V lookup: CDR1 LNHDA, CDR2 SQIVND (reference sequence). The CDR3 runs to 14 residues. Trimming cost V 3 bases and J 5 bases, with 10 bases left between them. The CDR3 bases are TGTGCCAGTAGTATTAGGACAGAAACCGGGGAGCTGTTTTTT. Amino acids: CASSIRTETGELFF.

The chain joins TRBV19 to TRBJ1-2; D perhaps matches TRBD1 (5 bases). This CDR3 has 15 amino acids. V lost 5 bases to trimming and J lost 5 bases, with 18 bases between them. Per the germline V gene, CDR1 is LNHDA and CDR2 is SQIVND (reference sequence). CDR3 region: CASSAGPSDRYGYTF. The CDR3 nucleotides read TGTGCCAGTAGTGCGGGACCGTCCGATCGATATGGCTACACCTTC.

The chain has TRBV28 and TRBJ2-2; D possibly corresponds to TRBD2 (6 bases). The V end was cut by 3 bases, the J end by 2 bases, with 19 bases between. CDR3 length equals 18 residues. Germline loops: CDR1 MDHEN, CDR2 SYDVKM. CDR3 in DNA: TGTGCCAGCAGTTTGCCATCCTCCCGGGACTTTAACACCGGGGAGCTGTTTTTT. Translating gives CASSLPSSRDFNTGELFF.

This rearrangement joins TRBV29-1 to TRBJ1-4; 7 bases match TRBD1. Trimming cost V 6 bases and J 8 bases; bases outside gene matches: 6. The CDR3 sequence is 12 residues long. Germline CDR1 SQVTM, CDR2 ANQGSEA. The CDR3 DNA sequence: TGCAGCGTAGCACAGGGGCGGGAAAAACTGTTTTTT. The encoded protein is CSVAQGREKLFF.

The V call is TRBV9, the J call TRBJ2-1; 13 nucleotides align to TRBD2. The CDR3 sequence is 16 residues long. Germline V CDR1 and CDR2: SGDLS, YYNGEE. Trimming cost V 3 bases and J 6 bases; bases outside gene matches: 6. CDR3 sequence: CASSAGLAGVGNEQFF. The CDR3 coding sequence is TGTGCCAGCAGCGCTGGACTAGCGGGAGTAGGCAATGAGCAGTTCTTC.

This clone was seen once. The chain carries TRBV4-2 and TRBJ1-4; D is possibly TRBD1 (6 bases). CDR3 length: 15 amino acids. Germline CDR1 reads LGHNA; CDR2 reads YNFKEQ. V shed 5 bases and J shed 4 bases, with 14 bases lying between them. The CDR3 is CASSVHRAGNEKLFF. CDR3 DNA sequence: TGTGCCAGCAGCGTACACAGGGCTGGTAATGAAAAACTGTTTTTT.

CDR3 in amino acids: CASTPGQAYEQYF. Written as DNA, the CDR3 is TGTGCCAGCACCCCTGGGCAGGCTTACGAGCAGTACTTC. This chain joins TRBV5-6 and TRBJ2-7; D uncertain. The CDR3 totals 13 residues. Germline values: CDR1 SGHDT, CDR2 YYEEEE. V was pared by 6 bases and J by 4 bases, with 14 bases between.

This clone was counted once. CDR3 sequence reads: CASSLRRGRDGELFF. Written as DNA, the CDR3 is TGTGCCAGCAGTTTACGGCGCGGGAGGGACGGGGAGCTGTTTTTT. The chain has TRBV27 and TRBJ2-2; TRBD2 matches 9 bases. The germline V gene has CDR1 MNHEY and CDR2 SMNVEV (reference sequence). The CDR3 totals 15 residues. With 2 bases clipped from V and 7 bases from J, the junction kept 5 bases outside the gene matches.

The rearrangement joins TRBV28 to TRBJ2-5, with D tentatively TRBD1 (5 bases). The CDR3 covers 12 residues. The germline V gene encodes CDR1 MDHEN and CDR2 SYDVKM. V shed 8 bases and J shed 7 bases, with 14 bases lying between them. The CDR3 DNA follows: TGTGCCAGCCTCAGGCGAAGGGGGACCCAGTACTTC. It is translated as CASLRRRGTQYF.

DNA for the CDR3: TGTGCCAGCAGCTTAGAGGTCCGACTAGCGGGAGGCGGGGAGCAGTACTTC. Its translation is CASSLEVRLAGGGEQYF. The rearrangement uses TRBV11-2 and TRBJ2-7; 13 bases line up with TRBD2. In germline, CDR1 is SGHAT, CDR2 FQNNGV. The CDR3 runs 17 residues. Losses at the gene ends were 0 bases for V and 7 bases for J; bases not matched to a gene: 9.

J is TRBJ2-5 and V is TRBV5-4; 10 nucleotides match TRBD1. The CDR3 is made up of 15 amino acids. The J segment lost 4 bases and the V segment lost 4 bases, leaving 7 bases of the junction unmatched. Germline V gives CDR1 SGHNT, CDR2 YYREEE (reference sequence). The CDR3 coding sequence is TGTGCCAGCAGCGGGACAGGGGACCCCGGAGAGACCCAGTACTTC. Its protein is CASSGTGDPGETQYF.

As DNA, the CDR3 is TGTGCCAGCAGTTCCTATCGTCAGGGTCGCAACACCGGGGAGCTGTTTTTT. It translates to CASSSYRQGRNTGELFF. V gene TRBV5-8 combines with J gene TRBJ2-2; D is possibly TRBD1 (5 bases). With 5 bases removed from V and 2 bases from J, the gap between germline ends came to 19 bases. Germline loops: CDR1 SGHTS, CDR2 YDEGEE. This CDR3 spans 17 amino acids.

The J gene is TRBJ2-1, the V gene TRBV5-6, with TRBD2 matching over 11 bases. Per germline, CDR1 SGHDT and CDR2 YYEEEE. The junction had 7 bases not matched to a gene; V was cut back by 4 bases and J by 4 bases. This CDR3 spans 16 amino acids. The CDR3 sequence: CASSPDTSGSYNEQFF. The DNA of the CDR3 is TGTGCCAGCAGCCCGGACACTAGCGGGAGTTACAATGAGCAGTTCTTC.

CDR3 sequence (DNA): TGTGCCAGCAGTGAACCCGGACAGGGGGCTTCTAACTATGGCTACACCTTC. This codes for CASSEPGQGASNYGYTF. The rearrangement links TRBV25-1 to TRBJ1-2, with 11 bases aligning to TRBD1. Germline CDR1 and CDR2: MGHDK and SYGVNS. This CDR3 comprises 17 residues. V shed 2 bases and J 0 bases; nucleotides not matched to a gene: 5.

The chain uses TRBV6-1 and TRBJ1-3, with a tentative D call TRBD1 (5 bases). The germline V and J ends were trimmed by 1 base and 4 bases, with 17 bases remaining between them. Per germline, CDR1 MNHNS and CDR2 SASEGT. The CDR3 sequence is 17 residues long. CDR3 sequence (DNA): TGTGCCAGCAGTGAAGGGGTTGGGAACCGGGGGGGAAACACCATATATTTT. Its translation: CASSEGVGNRGGNTIYF.

This chain links TRBV7-9 with TRBJ1-2, with D possibly TRBD1 on 6 matching bases. V lost 1 base to trimming and J lost 6 bases, with 6 bases between them. CDR1 SEHNR and CDR2 FQNEAQ come from the germline V gene (reference sequence). There are 12 residues in the CDR3. The CDR3 DNA follows: TGTGCCAGCAGCTTAGACAGGGATGGCTACACCTTC. Its protein is CASSLDRDGYTF.

The rearrangement joins TRBV14 to TRBJ2-7, with D possibly TRBD2 on 5 matching bases. V was pared by 6 bases and J by 6 bases, with 15 bases between. CDR3 size: 13 residues. The germline V gene encodes CDR1 SGHDN and CDR2 FVKESK. CDR3 sequence reads: CASSFDYLSEQYF. The CDR3 bases are TGTGCCAGCAGTTTCGACTACCTCTCCGAGCAGTACTTC.

The chain is built from TRBV12-3 or TRBV12-4 and TRBJ2-1; the D gene is possibly TRBD1 (5 bases). The CDR3 runs 12 residues. The germline V and J ends were trimmed by 5 bases and 8 bases, with 10 bases remaining between them. This CDR3 is CASSRQGDEQFF. The CDR3 DNA reads as TGTGCCAGCAGTCGCCAGGGCGATGAGCAGTTCTTC.

This clone is a singleton in its sample. The V gene is TRBV27, the J gene TRBJ2-6; TRBD2 agrees at 11 bases. Germline V gene lookup returns CDR1 MNHEY and CDR2 SMNVEV (reference sequence). The CDR3 is 16 residues long. V shed 6 bases, J shed 4 bases, and the junction held 5 bases outside the gene matches. The CDR3 protein is CASRSSGRSGANVLTF. The CDR3 nucleotides are TGTGCCAGCAGGTCTAGCGGGAGGTCAGGGGCCAACGTCCTGACTTTC.

The chain carries TRBV5-4 and TRBJ1-1; D not resolved. The CDR3 sequence is 14 residues long. V lost 1 base, J lost 2 bases, and 9 bases lay in between. CDR1 is SGHNT and CDR2 is YYREEE in the germline V gene (reference sequence). Written as DNA, the CDR3 is TGTGCCAGCAGCTTGAGAGATACCAACACTGAAGCTTTCTTT. It specifies CASSLRDTNTEAFF. Combining the CDR3 with reference TRBV5-4 and TRBJ1-1 gives the whole variable domain ETGVTQSPTHLIKTRGQQVTLRCSSQSGHNTVSWYQQALGQGPQFIFQYYREEENGRGNFPPRFSGLQFPNYSSELNVNALELDDSALYLCASSLRDTNTEAFFGQGTRLTVV.

This chain links TRBV29-1 with TRBJ1-5; no clear D. V was cut by 6 bases and J by 0 bases, with 9 bases left in between. This CDR3 is built from 13 residues. Germline V gene sequence: CDR1 SQVTM, CDR2 ANQGSEA. The CDR3 sequence: CSVAAASNQPQHF. CDR3 DNA: TGCAGCGTCGCGGCCGCTAGCAATCAGCCCCAGCATTTT.

In this sample, this clone turned up once. The J gene is TRBJ1-4, the V gene TRBV6-6, with D perhaps matching TRBD1 (6 bases). This CDR3 comprises 14 residues. CDR1 is MNHNY, CDR2 SVGAGI, per germline (reference sequence). V was trimmed by 4 bases and J by 8 bases, leaving 14 bases between them. CDR3 region: CASSLQGRAEKLFF. The CDR3 bases are TGTGCCAGCAGTTTACAGGGAAGGGCGGAAAAACTGTTTTTT.

This chain links TRBV5-1 with TRBJ1-4, with 7 bases lining up with TRBD1. The J segment lost 7 bases and the V segment lost 3 bases, leaving 15 bases of the junction unmatched. Germline-derived CDR1 and CDR2 are SGHRS and YFSETQ. The CDR3 length is 17 residues. The CDR3 DNA is TGCGCCAGCAGCTCACAAAGAGGACAGGCTAGACGTGAAAAACTGTTTTTT. As protein: CASSSQRGQARREKLFF.

The chain carries TRBV6-5 and TRBJ1-4, with 11 bases that match TRBD1. The length of the CDR3 is 15 residues. Germline assignment: CDR1 MNHEY and CDR2 SVGAGI. Trimming removed 5 bases from V and 7 bases from J; junction bases left unmatched: 6. CDR3 coding DNA: TGTGCCAGCAGTCGGACAGGGGGCGGTGGTGAAAAACTGTTTTTT. It yields the protein CASSRTGGGGEKLFF.

In regard to this clone: Other DNA sequences in the sample encode the same CDR3. J is TRBJ1-1 and V is TRBV19, with TRBD1 identical over 8 bases. Trimming cost V 5 bases and J 2 bases; bases outside gene matches: 1. CDR1 and CDR2 from the germline V gene are LNHDA and SQIVND (reference sequence). This CDR3 has 13 amino acids. The CDR3 reads CASSQGANTEAFF. CDR3 in DNA: TGTGCCAGTAGTCAGGGGGCCAACACTGAAGCTTTCTTT.

This chain joins TRBV6-2 or TRBV6-3 and TRBJ1-5; D uncertain. CDR3 length: 13 amino acids. V was trimmed by 4 bases and J by 4 bases, leaving 8 bases between them. Germline V gene lookup returns CDR1 MNHEY and CDR2 SVGEGT. CDR3 region: CASSWEGNQPQHF. DNA of the CDR3: TGTGCCAGCAGTTGGGAGGGAAATCAGCCCCAGCATTTT.

The gene calls are TRBV19 and TRBJ1-4; D is perhaps TRBD1 (5 bases). V was shortened by 6 bases and J by 5 bases, with 16 bases between the two germline ends. Germline CDR1 and CDR2: LNHDA and SQIVND (reference sequence). The CDR3 contains 15 residues. DNA for the CDR3: TGTGCCAGTAGGCGAATCGGGGGACCCAATGAAAAACTGTTTTTT. It yields the protein CASRRIGGPNEKLFF.

The rearrangement links TRBV6-1 to TRBJ1-2; D not resolved. CDR1 and CDR2 from the germline V gene are MNHNS and SASEGT. The ends were cut back, 3 bases at V and 5 bases at J, with 13 bases in the middle. The CDR3 totals 14 residues. CDR3 in amino acids: CASSELEASYGYTF. DNA of the CDR3: TGTGCCAGCAGTGAGCTGGAAGCGTCATATGGCTACACCTTC.

J is TRBJ2-7 and V is TRBV7-8; tentatively, D is TRBD1 (7 bases). This CDR3 comprises 15 residues. V lost 4 bases to trimming and J lost 0 bases, with 13 bases between them. Germline-derived CDR1 and CDR2 are SGHVS and FQNEAQ. The CDR3 sequence: CASSSPGGPSYEQYF. CDR3 nucleotides: TGTGCCAGCAGCTCGCCAGGGGGGCCCTCCTACGAGCAGTACTTC.